The subject of this entry is one T cell receptor beta chain. What it binds is not known. This record comes from a study of OX40 agonist ivuxolimab in advanced cancers. At the level of the study: People who had prior anti-PD-1, anti-PD-L1 or anti-CTLA-4 therapy could take part, and approximately 43% had some.

From germline, CDR1 is SGHRS and CDR2 YFSETQ. The CDR3 loop spans 14 amino acids. Losses at the gene ends were 7 bases for V and 2 bases for J; bases not matched to a gene: 5. TCRdb's table, derived via immunoSEQ multiplex PCR, lists solely in-frame clones and lacks some. Among about 68,000 clones listed, approximately 90% were seen once. General study points: Clonal expansion was seen in CD4+ and CD8+ blood T cells by week 6 at 0.1 to 3.0 mg/kg. Some of the nonresponding patients also showed low levels of normalized T-cell clonal expansion.

The sequence was collected from an adult with an advanced solid tumor such as melanoma, head and neck, liver or kidney cancer. The sample in question was CD4+ or CD8+ T cells sorted from blood, obtained in a trial of the OX40 agonist ivuxolimab. This chain links TRBV5-1 with TRBJ1-1; 10 bases are a match to TRBD1. DNA for the CDR3: TGCGCCAGCCGACAGGGGGCCTCCAACACTGAAGCTTTCTTT. It codes for CASRQGASNTEAFF.